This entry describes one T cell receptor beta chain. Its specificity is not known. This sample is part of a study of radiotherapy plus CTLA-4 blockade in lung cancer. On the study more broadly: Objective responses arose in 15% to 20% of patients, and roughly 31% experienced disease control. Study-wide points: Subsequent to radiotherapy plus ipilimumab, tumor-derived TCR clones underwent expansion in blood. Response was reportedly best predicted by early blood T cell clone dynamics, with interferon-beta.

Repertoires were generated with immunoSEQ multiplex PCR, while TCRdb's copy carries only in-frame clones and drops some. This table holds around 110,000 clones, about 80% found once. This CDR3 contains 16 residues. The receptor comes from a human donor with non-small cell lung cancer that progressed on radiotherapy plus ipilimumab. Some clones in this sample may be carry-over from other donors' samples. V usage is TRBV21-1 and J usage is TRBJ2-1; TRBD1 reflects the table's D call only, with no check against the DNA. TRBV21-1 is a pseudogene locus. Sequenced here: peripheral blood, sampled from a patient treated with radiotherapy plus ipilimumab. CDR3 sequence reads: CASSREQQEVYNEQFF. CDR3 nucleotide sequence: TGTGCCAGCAGCAGAGAGCAACAGGAAGTCTACAATGAGCAGTTCTTC.